This T cell receptor beta chain was identified in a study of shared clonotypes between healthy human individuals (dated by TCRdb to 2020 to 2022). Study-wide context: Three men and a couple of women, aged 18 to 49 years, made up the cohort. For each donor, CD4 naive and CD4 memory were each given three plates, CD8 naive was given two plates, and CD8 memory was given one plate. To estimate repertoire size and how much clonotypes are shared between individuals, the study performed deep sequencing of blood TCR repertoires from about 5 healthy adults. Different laboratories and diverse techniques were used to prepare libraries and sequence TCR repertoires, to increase sequencing depth and limit assay-specific biases. Leukapheresis yielded between about 0.9 and 9.5 billion PBMCs per donor. Beyond this particular receptor, the publication reports: Compared with non-shared clonotypes, clonotypes shared by all four sorted-subset donors had higher generation probabilities. Only blood was sampled, and tissue TCR repertoires likely differ from those in blood. Estimated clonotype richness was generally larger for naive than for memory subsets. About 4.5% of naive CD4, 3.5% of naive CD8, about 2.4% of memory CD4, and around 0.42% of memory CD8 clonotypes were shared across a few donors. Incomplete sequencing was indicated by rarefaction of sorted-subset datasets, despite the large sequencing depth. The genetic and exposure-history diversity represented was limited by the small number of donors. Based on pairwise subsampling, the degree of clonotype sharing among donors was expected to be affected by sequencing depth.

The donors were healthy, HIV-negative adults who had no recently reported acute infections or vaccinations. Every donor was a Caucasian adult residing in Nashville, Tennessee, USA. CD4+ T cells were enriched by magnetic negative selection; naive cells were then positively selected on CD45RA, and the negative fraction formed the memory subset. Blood was collected by leukapheresis, and PBMCs were isolated by Ficoll-Histopaque density gradient centrifugation and then cryopreserved in liquid nitrogen vapor phase. Purity and quantity of every magnetically sorted T cell population were checked by analytical flow cytometry. Genomic DNA was isolated from every sorted fraction and measured by UV absorbance on a Nanodrop 2000c. As for this clone: Which antigen it targets is not known. Base qualities were left out, and no much larger clone turns up one base away.

Using the deep immunoSEQ assay, multiplex PCR amplified TCR CDR3 regions from genomic DNA. Extracted genomic DNA from each cell subset was distributed evenly across all wells of several immunoSEQ 96-well plates, and each plate was treated as a replicate. For sorted subsets, around 0.2 ug genomic DNA, equal to approximately 30,000 T cell genomes, was loaded into each replicate PCR. The purified libraries were quantified using a Qubit 3.0 fluorometer, sized with a Bioanalyzer 2100, and then quantified again using the KAPA Library Quantification kit. Each immunoSEQ 96-well plate was sequenced on its own single-read 150-cycle Illumina NextSeq 550 flow cell. The original pipeline was this. Because the immunoSEQ output held only junctional sequences and lacked quality scores, the filtering could not match the filtering applied to full-length reads. Sequences were annotated with PyIR, a Python wrapper for IgBLAST v1.9, and V/J genes and CDR3 were assigned using IMGT germline references. Reads were filtered out if the reads had weak V/J assignments (E-value above 1e-6), no CDR3, stop codons, out-of-frame junctions, or ambiguous translated residues. A V3J clonotype was defined by an identical inferred V gene, J gene, and CDR3 amino acid sequence. Percentage overlap between repertoires was calculated by dividing the number of shared unique clonotypes by the size of the smaller repertoire. Repertoire richness was assessed with RTK rarefaction, the Chao1 estimator, and Recon v2.1 estimates of unobserved clonotypes. OLGA was used to compute generation probabilities for all TCRbeta clonotypes that the gDNA method yielded from a handful of donors. Imported from immuneACCESS, the table was reduced by TCRdb to in-frame sequences with V and J called. These copies leave out some clones; in studies compared against another copy, an unresolved V gene accounts for under half, and the cause of the remainder is not known. V, J and clone size reflect that table, while D and trimming were determined from the DNA. The sample contains 2,500,000 or so clones, approximately 93% of them found a single time. The top ten clonotypes cover 0.36% of the sample.

V and J are truncated by 3 bases and 3 bases respectively, leaving an intervening sequence of 24 bases. The germline V gene yields SGDLS for CDR1 and YYNGEE for CDR2. Its CDR3 holds 18 amino acids, cysteine through phenylalanine. The CDR3 DNA has 54 bases and is translated from base 1. The receptor comes from a man in his late teens or twenties in good health. Some clones in this sample may be carry-over from other donors' samples. The specimen sequenced was naive CD4+ T cells from PBMCs. Read against the paper, the sample's cell subset or site label means: CD45RA+ positively selected. The rearrangement joined TRBV9 to TRBJ1-2; possibly the D gene is TRBD1, per 6 matching bases. Here the CDR3 is given as CASSEGRFRDWTDYGYTF. The DNA reads TGTGCCAGCAGCGAGGGGCGTTTCCGGGATTGGACAGACTATGGCTACACCTTC.